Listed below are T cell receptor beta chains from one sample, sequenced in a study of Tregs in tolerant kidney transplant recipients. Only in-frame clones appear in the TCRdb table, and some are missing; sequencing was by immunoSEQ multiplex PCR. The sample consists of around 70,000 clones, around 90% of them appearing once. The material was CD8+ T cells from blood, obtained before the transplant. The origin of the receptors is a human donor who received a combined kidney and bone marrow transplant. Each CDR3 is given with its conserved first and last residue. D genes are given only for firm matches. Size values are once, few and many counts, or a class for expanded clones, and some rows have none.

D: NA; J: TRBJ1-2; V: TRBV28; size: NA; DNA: TGTGCCAGTCGGGGTGTCGGCTACACCTTC; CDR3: CASRGVGYTF
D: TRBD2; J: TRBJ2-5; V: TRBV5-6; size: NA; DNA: TGTGCCAGCAGCCCTGGGCTTGGGCCAGCGGGGGGGCAAGAGACCCAGTACTTC; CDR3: CASSPGLGPAGGQETQYF
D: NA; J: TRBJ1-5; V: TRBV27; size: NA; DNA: TGTGCCAGCAGTTTATCCCCTCATATCAGGCCCCAGCATTTT; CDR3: CASSLSPHIRPQHF
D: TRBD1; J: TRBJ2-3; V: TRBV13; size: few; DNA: TGTGCCAGCAGCTTAAGGGGACAGGGTGGAGATACGCAGTATTTT; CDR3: CASSLRGQGGDTQYF
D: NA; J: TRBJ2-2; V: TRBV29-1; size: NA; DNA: TGCAGCGGAAGAAGTTCCAGAACCGGGGAGCTGTTTTTT; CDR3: CSGRSSRTGELFF
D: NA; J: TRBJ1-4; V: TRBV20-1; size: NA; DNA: TGCAGTGCTCCCGGAGTGGGAAAACTGTTTTTT; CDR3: CSAPGVGKLFF
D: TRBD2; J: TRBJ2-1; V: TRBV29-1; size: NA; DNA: TGCAGCGTTCCGCGGGGGGGCGGGTTGGACGGTGAGCAGTTCTTC; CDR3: CSVPRGGGLDGEQFF
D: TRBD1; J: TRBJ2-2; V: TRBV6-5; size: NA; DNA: TGTGCCAGCACCGACAGGGGGACCGGGGAGCTGTTTTTT; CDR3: CASTDRGTGELFF
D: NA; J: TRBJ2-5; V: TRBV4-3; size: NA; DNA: TGCGCCAGCAGCCATCGGGGGAAAGAGACCCAGTACTTC; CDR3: CASSHRGKETQYF
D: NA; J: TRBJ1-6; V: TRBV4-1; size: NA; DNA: TGCGCCAGCAGCCAGGGGGCCTCGTATTCACCCCTCCACTTT; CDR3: CASSQGASYSPLHF
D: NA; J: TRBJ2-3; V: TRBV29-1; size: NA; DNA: TGCAGCGTCATTGGAGGGTCTCACACAGATACGCAGTATTTT; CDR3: CSVIGGSHTDTQYF
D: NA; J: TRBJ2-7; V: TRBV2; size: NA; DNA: TGTGCCAGTTCGAGCGGAGATTCCTACGAGCAGTACTTC; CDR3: CASSSGDSYEQYF
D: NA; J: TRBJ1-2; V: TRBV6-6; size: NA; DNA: TGTGCCAGCAGTTACTCAGGTGTCTCAGGTTCTGGCTACACCTTC; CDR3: CASSYSGVSGSGYTF
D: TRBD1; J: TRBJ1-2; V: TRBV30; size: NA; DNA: TGTGCCTGGCTACGGGGCTCTCGGGACAGCACCTTC; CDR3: CAWLRGSRDSTF
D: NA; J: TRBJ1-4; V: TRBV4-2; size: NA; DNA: TGTGCCAGCAGCCAGCAGATCAGAGACTATAATGAAAAACTGTTTTTT; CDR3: CASSQQIRDYNEKLFF
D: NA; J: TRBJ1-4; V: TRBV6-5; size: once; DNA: TGTGCCAGCAGCCCCCTGACTGCAACTAATGAAAAACTGTTTTTT; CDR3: CASSPLTATNEKLFF
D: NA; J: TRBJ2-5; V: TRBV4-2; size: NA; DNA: TGTGCCAGCAGCCAAGGTGCCGGAGAGACCCAGTACTTC; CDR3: CASSQGAGETQYF
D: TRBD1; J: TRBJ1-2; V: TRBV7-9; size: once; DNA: TGTGCCAGCAGCCCACTCCCTCAGGGGGTAAGTGGCTACACCTTC; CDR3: CASSPLPQGVSGYTF
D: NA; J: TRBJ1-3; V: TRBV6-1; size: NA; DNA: TGTGCCAGCTCTATTGGAAACACCATATATTTT; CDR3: CASSIGNTIYF
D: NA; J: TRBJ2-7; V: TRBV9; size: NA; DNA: TGTGCCAGCAGCGTAGGAGGAGGGCGGGACGAGCAGTACTTC; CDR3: CASSVGGGRDEQYF
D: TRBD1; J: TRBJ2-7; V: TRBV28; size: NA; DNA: TGTGCCAGCCGACAACAGGGGTCTTTAAGCGAGCAGTACTTC; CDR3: CASRQQGSLSEQYF
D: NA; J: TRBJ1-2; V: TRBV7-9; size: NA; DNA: TGTGCCAGCAGCTCCTCCCTCGGTGCTAACTATGGCTACACCTTC; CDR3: CASSSSLGANYGYTF
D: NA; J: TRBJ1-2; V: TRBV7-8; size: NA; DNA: TGTGCCAGCAGCCGTAACCCCAGGGGCTTGGGAAAGGAGAATGGCTACACCTTC; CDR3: CASSRNPRGLGKENGYTF
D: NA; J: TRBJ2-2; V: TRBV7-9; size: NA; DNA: TGTGCCAGCAGCCTTGACATAACCGGGGAGCTGTTTTTT; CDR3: CASSLDITGELFF
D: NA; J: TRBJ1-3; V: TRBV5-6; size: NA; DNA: TGTGCCAGCAGCCACGTGGGCGGGCAACTAGGAAACACCATATATTTT; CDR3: CASSHVGGQLGNTIYF